The present T cell receptor beta chain was sequenced within a study of blood T cell repertoires in COVID-19. Study summary: T cells, B-cell-depleted T cells, or PBMCs provided the cDNA or gDNA that served as material.

The CDR3 has 14 amino acids. Looked up from germline, CDR1 is KGHSH and CDR2 is LQKENI. V was pared by 6 bases and J by 6 bases, with 17 bases between. In the original processing: Researchers report that nucleated cell counts were estimated from reference gene primer amplification. Assay: immunoSEQ multiplex PCR; the TCRdb copy retains only in-frame clones and omits some. V and J calls and clone size are given by that table; D and trimming were obtained from the DNA. The sample gives just over 650,000 clones, 80% to 90% of which show up once; under 0.3% is in the top ten. Sequencing was done on a sample of peripheral blood. The TCR comes from a woman aged 18-29 years with acute or convalescent COVID-19. The chain couples TRBV18 to TRBJ1-1; no definite D call. For the CDR3, the DNA is TGTGCCAGCTCTTCCATGGGCCCAACAGCTGAAGCTTTCTTT. It is translated as CASSSMGPTAEAFF.